Listed here are 14 T cell receptor beta chains from one sample, sequenced in a study of blood T cell repertoires in COVID-19. Clones were sequenced by immunoSEQ multiplex PCR, and TCRdb holds only the in-frame ones, with some missing. The data show a few hundred thousand clones, roughly 88% seen once. Sequencing was done on a sample of peripheral blood. These receptors all come from a woman aged 45-65 years with acute or convalescent COVID-19.

This clone turned up a few times. Within the sample, other DNA sequences also encode this same CDR3. The chain couples TRBV5-1 to TRBJ2-3; 9 nucleotides agree with TRBD1. Germline assignment: CDR1 SGHRS and CDR2 YFSETQ. Trimming took 2 bases from V and 3 from J; bases not matched to a gene: 1. The CDR3 spans 14 residues. The CDR3 is CASSFGQGTDTQYF. As DNA, the CDR3 is TGCGCCAGCAGCTTCGGACAGGGGACAGATACGCAGTATTTT.

V usage is TRBV13 and J usage is TRBJ2-3, with TRBD2 matching 9 bases. The V gene's germline CDR1 is PRHDT and CDR2 FYEKMQ (reference sequence). J lost 2 bases, V lost 5 bases, and 11 bases had no gene match. This CDR3 is 17 amino acids long. CDR3: CASSVAGLAGSTDTQYF. CDR3 nucleotides: TGTGCCAGCAGCGTAGCGGGGCTAGCGGGATCCACAGATACGCAGTATTTT.

This chain links TRBV11-3 with TRBJ2-1; 7 nucleotides align to TRBD2. Trimming at V came to 3 bases and at J to 6 bases, leaving 5 bases not matched to a gene. The CDR3 is 14 residues long. In germline, CDR1 is SGHNT, CDR2 YENEEA. CDR3 coding DNA: TGTGCCAGCAGCTTGGGAGGGATATTCAATGAGCAGTTCTTC. The encoded protein is CASSLGGIFNEQFF.

This chain uses TRBV3-1 (or the pseudogene TRBV3-2) with TRBJ2-7, with D possibly being TRBD2 (6 bases). V was clipped by 3 bases and J by 9 bases, with 9 bases between them. The CDR3 is made up of 11 amino acids. Per germline, CDR1 LGHDT and CDR2 YNNKEL (reference sequence). The CDR3 reads CASSQRLVQYF. CDR3 sequence (DNA): TGTGCCAGCAGCCAGCGACTAGTGCAGTACTTC.

The chain uses TRBV9 and TRBJ1-5; 10 bases match TRBD1. The V gene's germline CDR1 is SGDLS and CDR2 YYNGEE. With V trimmed by 3 bases and J by 10 bases, 4 bases remained unmatched. The CDR3 runs 13 residues. CDR3 DNA sequence: TGTGCCAGCAGCGCCGGACAGGGGGGACCCCAGCATTTT. It is translated as CASSAGQGGPQHF.

The J gene is TRBJ1-1, the V gene TRBV27; 7 bases line up with TRBD1. This CDR3 has 15 amino acids. V dropped 6 bases and J dropped 7; count of bases not matched to a gene: 14. Germline V gene sequence: CDR1 MNHEY, CDR2 SMNVEV (reference sequence). This CDR3 is CASSFRDSPLGEAFF. CDR3 coding DNA: TGTGCCAGCAGCTTTCGGGACAGCCCTTTGGGTGAAGCTTTCTTT.

This clone was found a few times. The rearrangement links TRBV19 to TRBJ2-7; D is possibly TRBD2 (6 bases). With 4 bases removed from V and 3 bases from J, the gap between germline ends came to 19 bases. The germline V gene encodes CDR1 LNHDA and CDR2 SQIVND (reference sequence). This CDR3 has 16 residues. The CDR3 region is CASSNPAGTPSYEQYF. Here the CDR3 DNA reads TGTGCCAGTAGTAACCCGGCCGGGACTCCAAGCTACGAGCAGTACTTC.

V is TRBV19 and J is TRBJ1-2; 7 bases map to TRBD1. Germline CDR1 LNHDA, CDR2 SQIVND (reference sequence). The CDR3 totals 16 residues. Trimming at V came to 9 bases and at J to 4 bases, leaving 17 bases not matched to a gene. CDR3 bases: TGTGCCAGCACAGGGTACGGGGACAGAACCTTCTATGGCTACACCTTC. This translates into CASTGYGDRTFYGYTF.

CDR3 region: CASLPGAGGQNEQYF. DNA of the CDR3: TGTGCCAGCCTCCCTGGGGCAGGGGGCCAGAACGAGCAGTACTTC. This chain joins TRBV6-5 and TRBJ2-7, with 8 positions matching TRBD1. This CDR3 region has 15 residues. Germline CDR1 and CDR2: MNHEY and SVGAGI. V dropped 8 bases and J dropped 5; count of bases not matched to a gene: 14.

The chain links TRBV20-1 to TRBJ2-1; 10 bases are a match to TRBD2. CDR3 length equals 17 residues. Trimming removed 3 bases from V and 3 bases from J; junction bases left unmatched: 11. Germline-derived CDR1 and CDR2 are DFQATT and SNEGSKA (reference sequence). The CDR3 coding sequence is TGCAGTGCTAGTGGGGAGCGGGAGGGTCTCATCTACAATGAGCAGTTCTTC. It translates to CSASGEREGLIYNEQFF.

The V call is TRBV6-5, the J call TRBJ1-4, with 9 bases matching TRBD1. CDR3 length: 15 amino acids. Trimming cost V 9 bases and J 5 bases; bases outside gene matches: 10. CDR1 and CDR2 (germline): MNHEY, SVGAGI. For the CDR3, the DNA is TGTGCCAGGAGACTAACCGGGACAGGGAATGAAAAACTGTTTTTT. Residues: CARRLTGTGNEKLFF.

The chain is built from TRBV2 and TRBJ2-7, with D tentatively TRBD1 (5 bases). This CDR3 contains 15 residues. Germline V gene lookup returns CDR1 SNHLY and CDR2 FYNNEI. V was pared by 6 bases and J by 2 bases, with 17 bases between. CDR3 coding DNA: TGTGCCAGCAGCGCTTCCATTAGGGGTCCCTACGAGCAGTACTTC. Residues: CASSASIRGPYEQYF.

The genes are TRBV7-2 and TRBJ2-7, with TRBD1 identical over 8 bases. CDR1 and CDR2 from the germline V gene are SGHTA and FQGNSA. The CDR3 totals 14 residues. V lost 5 bases and J lost 5; bases outside the gene matches: 8. CDR3 in amino acids: CASSIDRGADEQYF. CDR3 sequence (DNA): TGTGCCAGCAGCATAGACAGGGGCGCGGACGAGCAGTACTTC.

The rearrangement uses TRBV29-1 and TRBJ1-3; D uncertain. Germline CDR1 reads SQVTM; CDR2 reads ANQGSEA. CDR3 length equals 16 residues. V was cut by 1 base and J by 0 bases, with 13 bases left in between. The CDR3 loop is CSVEARHRRSGNTIYF. The CDR3 DNA is TGCAGCGTTGAAGCCCGACACCGCCGCTCTGGAAACACCATATATTTT.